This TCR beta chain is drawn from a study of Ad26.COV2.S vaccination and SARS-CoV-2 variants. Regarding the study as a whole: Vaccine and placebo groups showed comparable non-spike TCR breadth.

With regard to this clone: Its antigen is undetermined.

Regarding treatment: about 20 received Ad26.COV2.S at low or high dose, single or two shots; about 5 received placebo; per-sample allocation not given. The samples date from day 63 after the first vaccine or placebo injection. This vaccine is an Ad26 vector that expresses the Wuhan-strain SARS-CoV-2 spike. Clones were read by immunoSEQ multiplex PCR, and TCRdb kept only the in-frame ones, dropping some. The sample has around 320,000 clones, 87% seen once. The sequenced sample was peripheral blood, obtained in a trial of Ad26.COV2.S vaccine versus placebo. This TCR was sampled from a person aged 18-65 years who received the Ad26.COV2.S COVID-19 vaccine or a placebo.

The CDR3 spells CASSLKDPYEQYF. CDR3 nucleotide sequence: TGTGCCAGCAGCTTAAAAGACCCATACGAGCAGTACTTC. This rearrangement joins TRBV7-6 to TRBJ2-7; D unclear. The CDR3 contains 13 residues. Germline-derived CDR1 and CDR2 are SGHVS and FNYEAQ. Between the trimmed V and J ends, which lost 2 bases and 4 bases, there was a span of 9 bases.